This paragraph reports one T cell receptor (beta chain). The V end was cut by 0 bases, the J end by 2 bases, with 10 bases between. The germline CDR1 and CDR2 sequences are LGHNA and YNFKEQ. The CDR3 has 15 amino acids. Clones were sequenced by immunoSEQ multiplex PCR, and TCRdb holds only the in-frame ones, with some missing. This sample has about 130,000 clones; roughly nine tenths occur once, and the top ten carry roughly 6.3%. This specimen belongs to a study of T cell responses to AZD1222 COVID-19 vaccine. On the study more broadly: Whether given at about 4 or about 12 weeks, second doses were pooled.

The rearrangement uses TRBV4-2 and TRBJ1-2; unclear D gene. The sequence came from an adult in good health. Sample: peripheral blood, taken on day 0 of AZD1222 vaccination. The CDR3 here is CASSQDYGENYGYTF. Here the CDR3 DNA reads TGTGCCAGCAGCCAAGATTATGGAGAGAACTATGGCTACACCTTC.